Listed below are T cell receptor beta chains from one sample, sequenced in a study of blood T cells in healthy people across ages. TCRdb re-derived calls from the 5' RACE reads in MiXCR, one entry per CDR3 protein. The data show about 650,000 distinct CDR3 sequences, about 32% seen once. The source material was blood. These receptors were obtained from a woman of 80 years or more in good health. Both conserved end residues are part of each CDR3. D genes are given only for firm matches. Expanded clones get a size class; other rows say once, few or many, or leave the size out.

TRBJ1-1 many TRBV20-1 - TGCAGTGCTTTCAGGGAGATGAACACTGAAGCTTTCTTT CSAFREMNTEAFF
TRBJ2-3 many TRBV11-2 - TGTGCCAGCAGCTTAGACCCTAGTACGCAGTATTTT CASSLDPSTQYF
TRBJ2-5 - TRBV27 - TGTGCCAGCAGTTTAGTGGGCGCCGGAGAGACCCAGTACTTC CASSLVGAGETQYF
TRBJ2-7 - TRBV20-1 - TGCAGTGCTAGACCGGGGGGCATCTACAATGAGCAGTACTTC CSARPGGIYNEQYF
TRBJ1-6 - TRBV30 - TGTGCCTGGAGTGTACTGATTAGTTCACCCATCCACTTT CAWSVLISSPIHF
TRBJ1-4 - TRBV20-1 TRBD1 TGCAGTGCTAGTGGGACAGCAACTAATGAAAAACTGTTTTTT CSASGTATNEKLFF
TRBJ2-3 many TRBV6-1 - TGTGCCAGCAGTCACAGGGAAGATACGCAGTATTTT CASSHREDTQYF
TRBJ1-2 many TRBV7-2 - TGTGCCAGCAGCTCCGATTCCAGGGGTTATGGCTACACCTTC CASSSDSRGYGYTF
TRBJ2-1 many TRBV7-2 TRBD1 TGTGCCAGCAGCCAGGGCCCAGGACAGGGATCTTTTGAGCAGTTCTTC CASSQGPGQGSFEQFF
TRBJ1-1 many TRBV7-2 TRBD1 TGTGCCAGCAGCGGACAGGGGGCGAACACTGAAGCTTTCTTT CASSGQGANTEAFF
TRBJ2-1 many TRBV11-1 - TGTGCCAGCAGCCAAAACTTGCTAATTATCAATGAGCAGTTCTTC CASSQNLLIINEQFF
TRBJ2-1 many TRBV7-3 TRBD2 TGTGCCAGCAGCTCTCGGGGGGGAAACAATGAGCAGTTCTTC CASSSRGGNNEQFF
TRBJ2-5 many TRBV7-2 TRBD2 TGTGCCAGCAGCTTAGAAGCTATTGGGACTAGTCAGTACTTC CASSLEAIGTSQYF
TRBJ2-1 many TRBV5-1 - TGCGCCAGCAGCTTCGCGGACAGATACAATGAGCAGTTCTTC CASSFADRYNEQFF
TRBJ2-5 - TRBV7-3 TRBD1 TGTGCCAGCAGCACAGGGGGAGCACCCTCCGGCGGGACCCAGTACTTC CASSTGGAPSGGTQYF
TRBJ1-1 few TRBV7-6 TRBD1 TGTGCCAGCAGCTTAGTATCGACAGGGGCAGGGAACACTGAAGCTTTCTTT CASSLVSTGAGNTEAFF
TRBJ1-5 - TRBV7-2 - TGTGCCAGTCGGGGGGGCGCAGGCAATCAGCCCCAGCATTTT CASRGGAGNQPQHF
TRBJ2-7 many TRBV4-2 TRBD2 TGTGCCAGCAGCCGCTATTTGGGACTAGCGGGGGGCACGAACACCCACGAGCAGTACTTC CASSRYLGLAGGTNTHEQYF
TRBJ1-2 many TRBV27 - TGTGCCAGCAGTATCGACAGGTCCGCTAACTATGGCTACACCTTC CASSIDRSANYGYTF
TRBJ2-3 many TRBV5-1 - TGCGCCAGCAGCCGTCTCGGAACCCGTGGGACAGATACGCAGTATTTT CASSRLGTRGTDTQYF
TRBJ2-5 many TRBV4-2 - TGTGCCAGCAGCCAAGTGACTATCCAAGAGACCCAGTACTTC CASSQVTIQETQYF
TRBJ2-3 many TRBV7-2 - TGTGCCAGCAGCTTAGAGTCTAGCGCCTACGATACGCAGTATTTT CASSLESSAYDTQYF
TRBJ2-1 many TRBV9 TRBD2 TGTGCCAGCAGCCTAGGAGCGGGGGGGCAATACAATGAGCAGTTCTTC CASSLGAGGQYNEQFF
TRBJ2-5 - TRBV29-1 - TGCAGCGTTGAGGCTAGCATCGAGACCCAGTACTTC CSVEASIETQYF
TRBJ1-2 - TRBV20-1 - TGCAGTGCTAGAGCCGGTGTGAGCTATGGCTACACCTTC CSARAGVSYGYTF
TRBJ2-1 - TRBV7-6 TRBD2 TGTGCCAGCACAACCAGCCAGCGGGGATACAATGAGCAGTTCTTC CASTTSQRGYNEQFF
TRBJ1-2 - TRBV6-5 TRBD1 TGTGCCAGCAGCGGGACAGGGGTTGGGTATGGCTACACCTTC CASSGTGVGYGYTF
TRBJ1-1 - TRBV10-3 - TGTGCCATCAGTGAGTCGACTGGAGGGCCAAACACTGAAGCTTTCTTT CAISESTGGPNTEAFF
TRBJ1-4 few TRBV30 - TGTGCCTGGAGTATCCGGGAAAAAGAAAAACTGTTTTTT CAWSIREKEKLFF
TRBJ1-1 few TRBV9 - TGTGCCAGCAGCCTATGGGTCGGGCCGAACACTGAAGCTTTCTTT CASSLWVGPNTEAFF
TRBJ1-6 - TRBV30 - TGTGCCTGGAAGGAACAGATAAATTCACCCCTCCACTTT CAWKEQINSPLHF
TRBJ1-4 many TRBV18 - TGTGCCAGCTCACCAGCCAGAAATGAAAAACTGTTTTTT CASSPARNEKLFF
TRBJ2-7 many TRBV7-3 - TGTGCCAGCAGCTTAAATAAAGGGACGGCTTCCGAGCAGTACTTC CASSLNKGTASEQYF
TRBJ1-6 many TRBV20-1 - TGCAGTGCTACAGAGAATGGGTGGGGGTCCAATTCACCCCTCCACTTT CSATENGWGSNSPLHF
TRBJ2-1 many TRBV6-1 - TGTGCCAGCAGTTTAAACGACAGGACTCTCCCTGGGGAGCAGTTCTTC CASSLNDRTLPGEQFF
TRBJ2-5 many TRBV28 - TGTGCCAGCAGTGCACAGGGACAAGAGACCCAGTACTTC CASSAQGQETQYF
TRBJ2-5 - TRBV5-1 - TGCGCCAGCAGCATTGACAAGGCGACCCAGTACTTC CASSIDKATQYF
TRBJ1-2 many TRBV20-1 - TGCAGTGCTAGAGAAGTTAACTATGGCTACACCTTC CSAREVNYGYTF
TRBJ2-3 - TRBV29-1 - TGCAGCGTTGGGAGCTACAGAAGCACAGATACGCAGTATTTT CSVGSYRSTDTQYF
TRBJ1-1 - TRBV7-2 - TGTGCCAGCAGCTCTGAGGGCCTAGTGAACACTGAAGCTTTCTTT CASSSEGLVNTEAFF
TRBJ2-1 - TRBV7-2 TRBD2 TGTGCCAGCGGCTCTACTAGCGAACTATACAATGAGCAGTTCTTC CASGSTSELYNEQFF
TRBJ2-7 many TRBV20-1 TRBD1 TGCAGTGCTAGAGCCGACAGGGGGGAGGGCTACGAGCAGTACTTC CSARADRGEGYEQYF
TRBJ2-6 - TRBV3-1 - TGTGCCAGCAGCCAAGTCCCGGGTAGCTCTGGGGCCAACGTCCTGACTTTC CASSQVPGSSGANVLTF
TRBJ2-7 many TRBV2 - TGTGCCAGCAGCCCGGGACGGGCAGCGTCCTACGAGCAGTACTTC CASSPGRAASYEQYF
TRBJ2-1 many TRBV10-3 TRBD2 TGTGCCATCAGAGACAGACTAGCGGGGGGGGACAATGAGCAGTTCTTC CAIRDRLAGGDNEQFF
TRBJ2-1 many TRBV6-1 - TGTGCCAGCAGCAGAGGGGGGCCTTCCTACAATGAGCAGTTCTTC CASSRGGPSYNEQFF
TRBJ2-3 - TRBV7-3 TRBD2 TGTGCCAGCAGCTTAATGGCGGGGGGGCCCGCAGATACGCAGTATTTT CASSLMAGGPADTQYF
TRBJ2-3 many TRBV5-1 - TGCGCCAGCAGCCACGCCGGGGGCCGAACAGATACGCAGTATTTT CASSHAGGRTDTQYF
TRBJ2-3 - TRBV11-2 TRBD2 TGTGCCAGCAGCTTTACGACTAGCTATACAGATACGCAGTATTTT CASSFTTSYTDTQYF
TRBJ1-5 few TRBV6-2/TRBV6-3 TRBD1 TGTGCCAGCAGCGGACAGGGGGCTAGGCAGCCCCAGCATTTT CASSGQGARQPQHF
TRBJ2-5 - TRBV7-8 - TGTGCCAGCAGCTTAGCGCAAGGGGAACAAGAGACCCAGTACTTC CASSLAQGEQETQYF
TRBJ2-4 many TRBV20-1 TRBD2 TGCAGTGCCTCCGTGCGGGCGGGAGACATTCAGTACTTC CSASVRAGDIQYF
TRBJ2-1 - TRBV27 - TGTGCCAGCAGCCGTAGACTAGGAGGGTCCTACAATGAGCAGTTCTTC CASSRRLGGSYNEQFF
TRBJ1-2 - TRBV18 - TGTGCCAGCTCACTACCTGGGGCGGTCTATGGCTACACCTTC CASSLPGAVYGYTF
TRBJ2-7 - TRBV20-1 - TGCAGTGCTACATGGGGGCGCGAGCAGTACTTC CSATWGREQYF
TRBJ2-1 many TRBV12-3/TRBV12-4 TRBD1 TGTGCCAGCAGCCGAAATGGACAGGGGGGCAATGAGCAGTTCTTC CASSRNGQGGNEQFF
TRBJ2-3 many TRBV9 - TGTGCCAGCGCAGGGTCACTCACAGATACGCAGTATTTT CASAGSLTDTQYF